A single sample is the source of the 31 T cell receptor beta chains below, sequenced in a study of OX40 agonist ivuxolimab in advanced cancers. Generated by immunoSEQ multiplex PCR, the TCRdb table keeps only in-frame clones and is missing some. The sample shows 52,000 or so clones, under 95% of them seen only once. The specimen was CD4+ or CD8+ T cells sorted from blood, collected in a trial of the OX40 agonist ivuxolimab. These receptor sequences come from an adult with an advanced solid tumor such as melanoma, head and neck, liver or kidney cancer.

This CDR3 reads CASSLLDEQYF. CDR3 in DNA: TGTGCCAGCAGTTTACTCGACGAGCAGTACTTC. The chain is built from TRBV7-9 and TRBJ2-7, with D unresolved. The CDR3 extends over 11 amino acids. V was shortened by 6 bases and J by 5 bases, with 8 bases between the two germline ends. CDR1 and CDR2 from the germline V gene are SEHNR and FQNEAQ (reference sequence).

This clone was observed a single time. The rearrangement uses TRBV2 and TRBJ1-2; D uncertain. Trimming cost V 3 bases and J 5 bases, with 7 bases left between them. Germline CDR1 reads SNHLY; CDR2 reads FYNNEI. The CDR3 loop spans 12 amino acids. CDR3 sequence: CASSEVGYGYTF. DNA for the CDR3: TGTGCCAGCAGTGAGGTTGGATATGGCTACACCTTC.

The J gene is TRBJ2-7, the V gene TRBV5-1; 11 bases agree with TRBD1. In germline, CDR1 is SGHRS, CDR2 YFSETQ. After removal of 4 bases from V and 3 bases from J, the junction contained 3 bases not matched to a gene. There are 14 residues in the CDR3. The CDR3 loop is CASSSGTGGYEQYF. DNA of the CDR3: TGCGCCAGCAGCAGCGGGACAGGGGGCTACGAGCAGTACTTC. The variable domain in full, with the rest retrieved from reference TRBV5-1 and TRBJ2-7, is KAGVTQTPRYLIKTRGQQVTLSCSPISGHRSVSWYQQTPGQGLQFLFEYFSETQRNKGNFPGRFSGRQFSNSRSEMNVSTLELGDSALYLCASSSGTGGYEQYFGPGTRLTVT.

The chain couples TRBV28 to TRBJ2-5, with 8 bases lining up with TRBD1. The V segment lost 5 bases and the J segment 2 bases; nucleotides outside the gene matches: 4. This CDR3 contains 14 residues. Germline loops: CDR1 MDHEN, CDR2 SYDVKM. The CDR3 reads CASSPDRVQETQYF. CDR3 coding DNA: TGTGCCAGCAGTCCGGACAGGGTTCAAGAGACCCAGTACTTC. The entire variable domain, with the rest obtained from reference TRBV28 and TRBJ2-5, is as follows: DVKVTQSSRYLVKRTGEKVFLECVQDMDHENMFWYRQDPGLGLRLIYFSYDVKMKEKGDIPEGYSVSREKKERFSLILESASTNQTSMYLCASSPDRVQETQYFGPGTRLLVL.

The V call is TRBV6-6, the J call TRBJ2-2; perhaps D is TRBD1 or TRBD2 (5 bases each). Trimming removed 6 bases from V and 6 bases from J, with 5 bases in between. The CDR3 covers 11 residues. Germline V gene data show CDR1 as MNHNY and CDR2 as SVGAGI (reference sequence). CDR3 residues: CASRGAGELFF. In DNA, the CDR3 is TGTGCCAGCAGGGGGGCCGGGGAGCTGTTTTTT.

This sequence joins TRBV6-5 and TRBJ2-7; a possible D gene is TRBD2 (6 bases). Looked up from germline, CDR1 is MNHEY and CDR2 is SVGAGI. V dropped 2 bases and J dropped 5 bases, with 16 bases sitting between them. This CDR3 is 15 amino acids long. The CDR3, as DNA: TGTGCCAGCAGTTACGAAGGGAGCGGAGGGGACGAGCAGTACTTC. Protein product: CASSYEGSGGDEQYF.

The chain couples TRBV20-1 to TRBJ2-4, with 10 bases identical to TRBD2. The J segment lost 11 bases and the V segment lost 6 bases, leaving 4 bases of the junction unmatched. CDR3 length: 11 amino acids. Germline V gives CDR1 DFQATT, CDR2 SNEGSKA (reference sequence). The CDR3 DNA follows: TGCAGTGCGTTACTAGCGGGACTTCAGTACTTC. Protein: CSALLAGLQYF.

The chain's CDR3 is CASSPGQADNEQFF. The CDR3 DNA reads as TGCGCCAGCAGCCCGGGACAGGCTGACAATGAGCAGTTCTTC. This chain links TRBV4-1 with TRBJ2-1; TRBD1 aligns across 8 bases. V lost 4 bases, J lost 5 bases, and 4 bases stayed unmatched. The CDR3 has 14 amino acids. The germline gives CDR1 MGHRA, CDR2 YSYEKL.

The genes are TRBV28 and TRBJ2-1; D tentatively reads TRBD1 or TRBD2 (5 bases each). The ends were cut back, 6 bases at V and 8 bases at J, with 20 bases in the middle. CDR1 and CDR2 from the germline V gene are MDHEN and SYDVKM. The CDR3 has 15 amino acids. CDR3 nucleotide sequence: TGTGCCAGCAGCCTCCCTCACGGGGCTCACGATGAGCAGTTCTTC. It codes for CASSLPHGAHDEQFF.

The chain is built from TRBV2 and TRBJ2-5, with D hard to call. The CDR3 is 14 residues long. From germline, CDR1 is SNHLY and CDR2 FYNNEI. V dropped 6 bases and J dropped 2 bases, with 13 bases sitting between them. CDR3 DNA: TGTGCCAGCAGCGAACCTCGGTGGCAAGAGACCCAGTACTTC. Its protein is CASSEPRWQETQYF.

A few counts support this clone. This sequence joins TRBV5-6 and TRBJ2-3; TRBD1 is a possible D gene (5 bases). The length of the CDR3 is 14 residues. The germline V gene has CDR1 SGHDT and CDR2 YYEEEE. With 0 bases removed from V and 2 bases from J, the gap between germline ends came to 7 bases. The CDR3: CASSLGQFTDTQYF. The CDR3 DNA reads as TGTGCCAGCAGCTTGGGACAGTTCACAGATACGCAGTATTTT.

A few counts support this clone. The chain links TRBV30 to TRBJ2-7; 9 bases fit TRBD2. V dropped 7 bases and J dropped 3; count of bases not matched to a gene: 10. Germline CDR1 is GTSNPN and CDR2 is SVGIG (reference sequence). The CDR3 contains 14 residues. CDR3 DNA: TGTGCCTTGTTCGTAGCTAGCGGGATCTACGAGCAGTACTTC. Protein product: CALFVASGIYEQYF.

The chain recombines TRBV6-5 with TRBJ2-7; D is undetermined. Germline V CDR1 and CDR2: MNHEY, SVGAGI. This CDR3 contains 14 residues. Trimming stripped 6 bases from V and 1 base from J, with 13 bases between. The CDR3 here is CASSSWVSSYEQYF. In DNA form, the CDR3 reads TGTGCCAGCAGCTCCTGGGTGTCATCCTACGAGCAGTACTTC.

The chain uses TRBV27 and TRBJ2-1; 7 nucleotides agree with TRBD2. Germline-derived CDR1 and CDR2 are MNHEY and SMNVEV (reference sequence). This CDR3 has 14 amino acids. The trim removed 2 bases at V and 12 bases at J, leaving 10 bases unmatched. CDR3 residues: CASSLRSGSGVQFF. As DNA, the CDR3 is TGTGCCAGCAGTTTACGGTCCGGCAGCGGGGTGCAGTTCTTC.

V gene TRBV28 combines with J gene TRBJ2-7; 7 bases align to TRBD2. The germline V gene has CDR1 MDHEN and CDR2 SYDVKM. Trimming removed 5 bases from V and 2 bases from J; junction bases left unmatched: 18. The CDR3 contains 18 residues. This chain's CDR3 is CASSTPRRGSGDPYEQYF. CDR3 DNA: TGTGCCAGCAGTACTCCCCGGCGAGGCAGCGGGGACCCCTACGAGCAGTACTTC.

The gene calls are TRBV29-1 and TRBJ1-2; no reliable D call. V was clipped by 8 bases and J by 3 bases, with 7 bases between them. The CDR3 has 10 residues. CDR1 SQVTM and CDR2 ANQGSEA come from the germline V gene. This CDR3 reads CSTSDYGYTF. The CDR3 DNA is TGCAGCACGTCCGACTATGGCTACACCTTC.

This chain links TRBV27 with TRBJ1-1; 7 bases map to TRBD1. Trimming took 5 bases from V and 6 from J; bases not matched to a gene: 3. In germline, CDR1 is MNHEY, CDR2 SMNVEV (reference sequence). The CDR3 has 12 residues. The CDR3 DNA reads as TGTGCCAGCAGTCGACAGGGTGCTGAAGCTTTCTTT. Its translation: CASSRQGAEAFF.

This clone has a handful of counts. The V call is TRBV13, the J call TRBJ2-7, with D possibly being TRBD2 (5 bases). V was pared by 1 base and J by 9 bases, with 16 bases between. The CDR3 has 14 residues. Per the germline V gene, CDR1 is PRHDT and CDR2 is FYEKMQ (reference sequence). CDR3 region: CASSLVAGPRVQYF. DNA for the CDR3: TGTGCCAGCAGCTTAGTAGCAGGCCCGAGGGTGCAGTACTTC.

This rearrangement joins TRBV9 to TRBJ2-2; the D is unclear. V dropped 4 bases and J dropped 1 base, with 8 bases sitting between them. Per the germline V gene, CDR1 is SGDLS and CDR2 is YYNGEE. The length of the CDR3 is 14 residues. The DNA of the CDR3 is TGTGCCAGCAGCCCCACAGTGAACACCGGGGAGCTGTTTTTT. It codes for CASSPTVNTGELFF.

The gene calls are TRBV7-6 and TRBJ2-5; TRBD2 aligns across 14 bases. V trimming: 3 bases; J trimming: 2 bases; junction bases outside the gene matches: 11. In germline, CDR1 is SGHVS, CDR2 FNYEAQ. CDR3 size: 19 residues. CDR3 DNA: TGTGCCAGCAGCTTTCGGATCGGGACTAGCGGGAGTGGACAAGAGACCCAGTACTTC. Translation gives CASSFRIGTSGSGQETQYF.

The rearrangement links TRBV19 to TRBJ2-1, with 7 bases identical to TRBD2. Losses at the gene ends were 5 bases for V and 4 bases for J; bases not matched to a gene: 2. Germline assignment: CDR1 LNHDA and CDR2 SQIVND (reference sequence). The CDR3 is made up of 13 amino acids. DNA of the CDR3: TGTGCCAGTAGTTATAGCGGGTACAATGAGCAGTTCTTC. Translated: CASSYSGYNEQFF.

V and J are TRBV10-3 and TRBJ2-5; TRBD1 might be the D (5 bases). The CDR3 sequence is 15 residues long. Trimming took off 6 bases at V and 5 bases at J, with 19 bases between the two ends. Germline V gene data show CDR1 as ENHRY and CDR2 as SYGVKD. As DNA, the CDR3 is TGTGCCATCAGAGCAGGGAACGACCACGGGGAGACCCAGTACTTC. This gives the protein CAIRAGNDHGETQYF.

The gene calls are TRBV19 and TRBJ1-1, with a possible D match to TRBD1 (6 bases). Per the germline V gene, CDR1 is LNHDA and CDR2 is SQIVND (reference sequence). V was clipped by 9 bases and J by 8 bases, with 16 bases between them. The CDR3 runs 12 residues. CDR3 coding DNA: TGTGCCAGCACACAGGGCGGGAGGGAAGCTTTCTTT. Translating it yields CASTQGGREAFF.

V usage is TRBV5-1 and J usage is TRBJ2-7; 11 bases line up with TRBD1. V gave up 6 bases and J gave up 6 bases; unmatched junction bases: 14. This CDR3 spans 16 amino acids. Germline V gene lookup returns CDR1 SGHRS and CDR2 YFSETQ. Here the CDR3 DNA reads TGCGCCAGCACCGAAGGAGGGTGGGGACAGGGGGTCGAGCAGTACTTC. Protein: CASTEGGWGQGVEQYF.

V gene TRBV7-8 combines with J gene TRBJ2-7, with 10 bases fitting TRBD2. V shed 8 bases, J shed 5 bases, and the junction held 15 bases outside the gene matches. The CDR3 has 16 residues. From germline, CDR1 is SGHVS and CDR2 FQNEAQ. The CDR3: CASGLYSSGSLHEQYF. In DNA form, the CDR3 reads TGTGCCAGCGGCCTCTATTCTAGCGGGAGCCTCCACGAGCAGTACTTC.

The chain links TRBV2 to TRBJ2-6; D could derive from TRBD1 or TRBD2 (6 bases each). V was pared by 6 bases and J by 2 bases, with 23 bases between. Germline CDR1 is SNHLY and CDR2 is FYNNEI. CDR3 size: 19 residues. The CDR3 DNA sequence: TGTGCCAGCAGGACGACAGGAGGGGTAGGTCCCCCTGGGGCCAACGTCCTGACTTTC. It encodes CASRTTGGVGPPGANVLTF.

The J gene is TRBJ2-7, the V gene TRBV19; 9 nucleotides align to TRBD2. J gave up 5 bases and V 7 bases, and 3 bases lay outside the gene matches. The V gene's germline CDR1 is LNHDA and CDR2 SQIVND (reference sequence). The CDR3 has 12 residues. The CDR3 DNA reads as TGTGCCAGTACTAGCGGGGCCCACGAGCAGTACTTC. Protein sequence: CASTSGAHEQYF.

In the case of this clone: The junction departs from the called germline gene at one end, perhaps through a read error. The CDR3 loop is CASSYSGAGEGYTF. DNA for the CDR3: TGTGCCAGCAGTTACTCGGGAGCAGGGGAGGGCTACACCTTC. The chain carries TRBV6-4 and TRBJ1-2; TRBD1 is a possible D gene (6 bases). The CDR3 covers 14 residues. Per germline, CDR1 MRHNA and CDR2 SNTAGT.

The CDR3 sequence: CASSHDRGRSYEQYF. CDR3 nucleotides: TGCGCCAGCAGCCATGACAGGGGTAGGTCCTACGAGCAGTACTTC. The chain joins TRBV4-1 to TRBJ2-7; 8 bases fit TRBD1. Trimming cost V 3 bases and J 1 base; bases outside gene matches: 5. This CDR3 has 15 residues. CDR1 is MGHRA and CDR2 is YSYEKL in the germline V gene.

The CDR3: CASSLGPAGELFF. Written as DNA, the CDR3 is TGTGCCAGCAGCTTAGGGCCCGCCGGGGAGCTGTTTTTT. J is TRBJ2-2 and V is TRBV11-2; D is unresolved. The CDR3 has 13 residues. With 1 base removed from V and 6 bases from J, the gap between germline ends came to 6 bases. CDR1 and CDR2 (germline): SGHAT, FQNNGV.

V and J are TRBV6-5 and TRBJ1-5; no clear D. Trimming left V 10 bases short and J 9 bases short, with 4 bases between. The CDR3 runs to 8 residues. Germline CDR1 and CDR2: MNHEY and SVGAGI. CDR3 in DNA: TGTGCCAATGTGCCCCAGCATTTT. Encoded protein: CANVPQHF.